One and the same sample provided the 20 T cell receptor beta chains below, sequenced in a study of blood T cell repertoires in COVID-19. Sequenced by immunoSEQ multiplex PCR; TCRdb stores in-frame clones only, minus some. The sample lists some 150,000 clones, approximately 80% occurring once. The sequenced sample was peripheral blood. These receptors originate from a human donor in a cohort sampled during active COVID-19.

This clone appeared a few times. V and J are TRBV30 and TRBJ1-5; D is ambiguous. CDR1 and CDR2 from the germline V gene are GTSNPN and SVGIG (reference sequence). The CDR3 is made up of 15 amino acids. The germline V and J ends were trimmed by 0 bases and 2 bases, with 11 bases remaining between them. In DNA, the CDR3 is TGTGCCTGGAGTGTGAAAGCTGAAGGCAATCAGCCCCAGCATTTT. Its protein is CAWSVKAEGNQPQHF.

The CDR3 DNA is TGTGCCAGCAGTAACCGCAGGAATTCACCCCTCCACTTT. It is translated as CASSNRRNSPLHF. The chain links TRBV5-8 to TRBJ1-6; no clear D gene. Looked up from germline, CDR1 is SGHTS and CDR2 is YDEGEE. The germline V and J ends were trimmed by 5 bases and 7 bases, with 10 bases remaining between them. The CDR3 totals 13 residues.

CDR3 DNA sequence: TGCGCCAGCAGCCAAGACCAGGGCCCCTACACTGAAGCTTTCTTT. Translation: CASSQDQGPYTEAFF. The chain links TRBV4-1 to TRBJ1-1; D is possibly TRBD1 (5 bases). Trimming cost V 0 bases and J 3 bases, with 11 bases left between them. CDR1 MGHRA and CDR2 YSYEKL come from the germline V gene. The CDR3 sequence is 15 residues long.

This chain uses TRBV11-1 with TRBJ2-7; D possibly corresponds to TRBD2 (5 bases). Trimming shortened V by 4 bases and J by 3 bases, and 10 bases separated the two germline ends. The CDR3 covers 13 residues. The V gene's germline CDR1 is SGHAT and CDR2 FQDESV (reference sequence). Written as DNA, the CDR3 is TGTGCCAGCAGCTCCGACGGGAACTACGAGCAGTACGTC. Its protein product is CASSSDGNYEQYV.

The CDR3 bases are TGTGCCAGCAGCTCAACCGGGACAGGGGTGACCGGGGAGCTGTTTTTT. It encodes CASSSTGTGVTGELFF. The chain employs TRBV7-9 and TRBJ2-2; 10 positions agree with TRBD1. V was pared by 4 bases and J by 5 bases, with 7 bases of the junction left unmatched. The germline gives CDR1 SEHNR, CDR2 FQNEAQ (reference sequence). The CDR3 covers 16 residues.

The gene calls are TRBV7-4 and TRBJ2-1; TRBD2 might be the D (5 bases). This CDR3 is built from 14 residues. Looked up from germline, CDR1 is SGHVT and CDR2 is SQSDAQ. The ends were cut back, 3 bases at V and 5 bases at J, with 11 bases in the middle. CDR3 in DNA: TGTGCCAGCAGCTTTCTAGCAACCAACAATGAGCAGTTCTTC. Its protein is CASSFLATNNEQFF.

A few counts support this clone. The CDR3 DNA follows: TGTGCCAGCAGCCTCCACACAGGGACCACTGGAAACACCATATATTTT. Residues: CASSLHTGTTGNTIYF. The J gene is TRBJ1-3, the V gene TRBV9, with a possible D match to TRBD1 (6 bases). Trimming removed 4 bases at V and 2 bases at J, with 16 bases between. This CDR3 comprises 16 residues. Germline CDR1 reads SGDLS; CDR2 reads YYNGEE.

This clone was recorded a few times. The CDR3 sequence: CASSLGARNQPQHF. The CDR3 DNA reads TGTGCCAGCAGCTTGGGGGCGAGGAATCAGCCCCAGCATTTT. V usage is TRBV7-8 and J usage is TRBJ1-5; tentatively, D is TRBD1 (6 bases). V dropped 3 bases and J dropped 4 bases, with 10 bases sitting between them. Germline V lookup: CDR1 SGHVS, CDR2 FQNEAQ. The CDR3 is 14 amino acids.

The chain combines TRBV29-1 with TRBJ2-5; no reliable D call. Germline values: CDR1 SQVTM, CDR2 ANQGSEA. Trimming stripped 7 bases from V and 2 bases from J, with 11 bases between. The CDR3 covers 12 residues. CDR3 sequence reads: CSGVTPQETQYF. CDR3 DNA: TGCAGCGGTGTAACTCCTCAAGAGACCCAGTACTTC.

There are a few counts of this clone. A junction boundary mismatches the germline segment, possibly from a read error. The rearrangement links TRBV7-7 to TRBJ2-1; TRBD2 matches at 7 bases. The CDR3 loop spans 16 amino acids. CDR1 SSHAT and CDR2 FNYEAQ come from the germline V gene (reference sequence). The CDR3 sequence is CASSLAWASGYNEQFF. The CDR3 nucleotides read TGTGCTAGCAGCTTAGCGTGGGCTAGCGGCTACAATGAGCAGTTCTTC.

The V and J genes are TRBV7-6 and TRBJ2-3; no clear D gene. Germline V gene data show CDR1 as SGHVS and CDR2 as FNYEAQ. The V end lost 5 bases, the J end lost 1 base, and 7 bases lay between the germline ends. The CDR3 runs to 13 residues. CDR3 nucleotides: TGTGCCAGCAGCACAGTTCGCACAGATACGCAGTATTTT. Its translation is CASSTVRTDTQYF.

Worth noting for this clone: Sequence at one end of the junction differs from germline and may be a read error. V is TRBV19 and J is TRBJ1-1; maybe TRBD1 (5 bases). The germline V gene has CDR1 LNHDA and CDR2 SQIVND (reference sequence). The CDR3 is 13 residues long. CDR3 nucleotide sequence: TGTGCCAGTAGTATAGATGACAGCTCTGAAACTTTCTTT. Amino acids: CASSIDDSSETFF.

This rearrangement joins TRBV4-2 to TRBJ2-1, with TRBD2 identical over 9 bases. CDR1 and CDR2 from the germline V gene are LGHNA and YNFKEQ. V lost 1 base, J lost 4 bases, and 5 bases stayed unmatched. CDR3 length equals 16 residues. The DNA for the CDR3 is TGTGCCAGCAGCCAAGCCGAAAGCGGGGGGTACAATGAGCAGTTCTTC. Its protein is CASSQAESGGYNEQFF.

This sequence joins TRBV7-9 and TRBJ1-1; D is uncertain. The germline V gene encodes CDR1 SEHNR and CDR2 FQNEAQ (reference sequence). CDR3 length equals 14 residues. The V and J ends lost 5 bases and 2 bases respectively, with 12 bases between them. CDR3 DNA sequence: TGTGCCAGCAGCCCCGGTGCGGGAAACACTGAAGCTTTCTTT. Residues: CASSPGAGNTEAFF.

This clone was seen a handful of times. The V and J genes are TRBV10-3 and TRBJ1-3; 7 bases agree with TRBD1. The CDR3 consists of 17 residues. The V gene end was trimmed by 0 bases and the J gene end by 2 bases; junction bases not matched to a gene: 7. Germline values: CDR1 ENHRY, CDR2 SYGVKD. DNA for the CDR3: TGTGCCATCAGTGAGTCAAATCGGGACAGAACTGGAAACACCATATATTTT. Its translation: CAISESNRDRTGNTIYF.

The chain links TRBV6-5 to TRBJ1-1; tentatively, D is TRBD1 (6 bases). The CDR3 runs 15 residues. CDR1 and CDR2 from the germline V gene are MNHEY and SVGAGI. V lost 7 bases to trimming and J lost 4 bases, with 19 bases between them. The DNA for the CDR3 is TGTGCCAGCACCCCTCGGGGGGCCGGGGGCACTGAAGCTTTCTTT. This sequence encodes CASTPRGAGGTEAFF.

V gene TRBV6-5 combines with J gene TRBJ2-7, with TRBD2 matching over 7 bases. V shed 0 bases and J 6 bases; nucleotides not matched to a gene: 8. The CDR3 has 15 amino acids. The V gene's germline CDR1 is MNHEY and CDR2 SVGAGI. The CDR3 sequence: CASSYSGGVDGEQYF. CDR3 bases: TGTGCCAGCAGTTACTCGGGAGGGGTCGACGGCGAGCAGTACTTC.

Written as DNA, the CDR3 is TGCGCCAGCAGCCAAGGACTTGGTCACGAGCAGTACGTC. It translates to CASSQGLGHEQYV. The chain joins TRBV4-1 to TRBJ2-7; D is undetermined. Germline-derived CDR1 and CDR2 are MGHRA and YSYEKL. The CDR3 is 13 residues long. Deletions cut 1 base from V and 5 bases from J, with 9 bases between.

This chain uses TRBV4-2 with TRBJ1-5, with 9 bases aligning to TRBD1. The V gene's germline CDR1 is LGHNA and CDR2 YNFKEQ. With V trimmed by 6 bases and J by 5 bases, 11 bases remained unmatched. The CDR3 is made up of 16 amino acids. CDR3 sequence (DNA): TGTGCCAGCAGGCTTACACAGGGGGCAGGTGATCAGCCCCAGCATTTT. This translates into CASRLTQGAGDQPQHF.

CDR3 DNA sequence: TGTGCCAGCAGCTTAGGGGGGGATGGAGGCTACACCTTC. As protein: CASSLGGDGGYTF. The chain has TRBV11-2 and TRBJ1-2, with a tentative D call TRBD1 (5 bases). The germline V gene encodes CDR1 SGHAT and CDR2 FQNNGV. CDR3 length equals 13 residues. V was shortened by 1 base and J by 8 bases, with 11 bases between the two germline ends.